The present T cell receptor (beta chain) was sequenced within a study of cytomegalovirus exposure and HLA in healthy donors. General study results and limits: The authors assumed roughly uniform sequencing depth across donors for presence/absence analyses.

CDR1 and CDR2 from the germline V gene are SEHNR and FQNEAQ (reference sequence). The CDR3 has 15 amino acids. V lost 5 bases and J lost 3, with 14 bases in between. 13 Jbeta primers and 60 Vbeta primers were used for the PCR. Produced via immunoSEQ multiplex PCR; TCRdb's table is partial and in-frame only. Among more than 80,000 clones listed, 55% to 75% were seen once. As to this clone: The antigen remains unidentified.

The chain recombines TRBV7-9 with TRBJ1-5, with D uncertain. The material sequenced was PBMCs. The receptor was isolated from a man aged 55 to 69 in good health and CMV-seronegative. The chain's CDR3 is CASSPWGGYNQPQHF. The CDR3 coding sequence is TGTGCCAGCAGCCCGTGGGGAGGGTACAATCAGCCCCAGCATTTT.